This T cell receptor (beta chain) was recorded in a study of shared clonotypes between healthy human individuals. Only in-frame clones appear in the TCRdb table, and some are missing; sequencing was by immunoSEQ multiplex PCR. The repertoire holds some 2,100,000 clones, with under 95% as singletons. Study results and limitations: A reduction in generation probabilities was seen for non-shared clonotypes relative to those shared by all four donors.

As defined, naive CD8 cells were CD45RO-negative and positively selected for CCR7, with terminally differentiated effector memory CD45RA+ cells excluded. Donors were Caucasian adults residing in Nashville, Tennessee, USA. This clone came up a few times. The antigen is not known. Other DNA sequences in the same sample also yield this CDR3. The receptor's source is a man aged 18 to 35 in good health. Some clones in this sample may be carry-over from other donors' samples. The specimen was naive CD8+ T cells from PBMCs.

In nucleotides, the CDR3 is TGTGCCAGCAGTTTCGGGACAGGGAATGGCTACACCTTC. Translating it yields CASSFGTGNGYTF. The V and J genes are TRBV27 and TRBJ1-2; TRBD1 aligns across 9 bases. The V segment lost 3 bases and the J segment 6 bases; nucleotides outside the gene matches: 2. Looked up from germline, CDR1 is MNHEY and CDR2 is SMNVEV (reference sequence). The CDR3 is 13 amino acids.